This T cell receptor (beta chain) was profiled in a study of naive and memory T cell subsets. Amplification of ligated cDNA took four PCR rounds with SP2 and nested alpha and beta constant primers. Via MiXCR, TCRdb re-called the 5' RACE reads, giving one row per CDR3 protein. The sample has 56,000 or so distinct CDR3 sequences, approximately 8% seen once. V shed 11 bases and J shed 0 bases, with 11 bases lying between them. The germline CDR1 and CDR2 sequences are MNHEY and SVGEGT. CDR3 length: 13 amino acids. The library had UMIs added by 3' ligation of an oligonucleotide to TCR cDNA. This clonotype has ten or more counts.

The clonotype was recovered from a female donor in good health. The rearrangement links TRBV6-2 or TRBV6-3 to TRBJ1-5; D remains ambiguous. CDR3 nucleotides: TGTGCCCTCAGGAGATATAGCAATCAGCCCCAGCATTTT. Its translation is CALRRYSNQPQHF.